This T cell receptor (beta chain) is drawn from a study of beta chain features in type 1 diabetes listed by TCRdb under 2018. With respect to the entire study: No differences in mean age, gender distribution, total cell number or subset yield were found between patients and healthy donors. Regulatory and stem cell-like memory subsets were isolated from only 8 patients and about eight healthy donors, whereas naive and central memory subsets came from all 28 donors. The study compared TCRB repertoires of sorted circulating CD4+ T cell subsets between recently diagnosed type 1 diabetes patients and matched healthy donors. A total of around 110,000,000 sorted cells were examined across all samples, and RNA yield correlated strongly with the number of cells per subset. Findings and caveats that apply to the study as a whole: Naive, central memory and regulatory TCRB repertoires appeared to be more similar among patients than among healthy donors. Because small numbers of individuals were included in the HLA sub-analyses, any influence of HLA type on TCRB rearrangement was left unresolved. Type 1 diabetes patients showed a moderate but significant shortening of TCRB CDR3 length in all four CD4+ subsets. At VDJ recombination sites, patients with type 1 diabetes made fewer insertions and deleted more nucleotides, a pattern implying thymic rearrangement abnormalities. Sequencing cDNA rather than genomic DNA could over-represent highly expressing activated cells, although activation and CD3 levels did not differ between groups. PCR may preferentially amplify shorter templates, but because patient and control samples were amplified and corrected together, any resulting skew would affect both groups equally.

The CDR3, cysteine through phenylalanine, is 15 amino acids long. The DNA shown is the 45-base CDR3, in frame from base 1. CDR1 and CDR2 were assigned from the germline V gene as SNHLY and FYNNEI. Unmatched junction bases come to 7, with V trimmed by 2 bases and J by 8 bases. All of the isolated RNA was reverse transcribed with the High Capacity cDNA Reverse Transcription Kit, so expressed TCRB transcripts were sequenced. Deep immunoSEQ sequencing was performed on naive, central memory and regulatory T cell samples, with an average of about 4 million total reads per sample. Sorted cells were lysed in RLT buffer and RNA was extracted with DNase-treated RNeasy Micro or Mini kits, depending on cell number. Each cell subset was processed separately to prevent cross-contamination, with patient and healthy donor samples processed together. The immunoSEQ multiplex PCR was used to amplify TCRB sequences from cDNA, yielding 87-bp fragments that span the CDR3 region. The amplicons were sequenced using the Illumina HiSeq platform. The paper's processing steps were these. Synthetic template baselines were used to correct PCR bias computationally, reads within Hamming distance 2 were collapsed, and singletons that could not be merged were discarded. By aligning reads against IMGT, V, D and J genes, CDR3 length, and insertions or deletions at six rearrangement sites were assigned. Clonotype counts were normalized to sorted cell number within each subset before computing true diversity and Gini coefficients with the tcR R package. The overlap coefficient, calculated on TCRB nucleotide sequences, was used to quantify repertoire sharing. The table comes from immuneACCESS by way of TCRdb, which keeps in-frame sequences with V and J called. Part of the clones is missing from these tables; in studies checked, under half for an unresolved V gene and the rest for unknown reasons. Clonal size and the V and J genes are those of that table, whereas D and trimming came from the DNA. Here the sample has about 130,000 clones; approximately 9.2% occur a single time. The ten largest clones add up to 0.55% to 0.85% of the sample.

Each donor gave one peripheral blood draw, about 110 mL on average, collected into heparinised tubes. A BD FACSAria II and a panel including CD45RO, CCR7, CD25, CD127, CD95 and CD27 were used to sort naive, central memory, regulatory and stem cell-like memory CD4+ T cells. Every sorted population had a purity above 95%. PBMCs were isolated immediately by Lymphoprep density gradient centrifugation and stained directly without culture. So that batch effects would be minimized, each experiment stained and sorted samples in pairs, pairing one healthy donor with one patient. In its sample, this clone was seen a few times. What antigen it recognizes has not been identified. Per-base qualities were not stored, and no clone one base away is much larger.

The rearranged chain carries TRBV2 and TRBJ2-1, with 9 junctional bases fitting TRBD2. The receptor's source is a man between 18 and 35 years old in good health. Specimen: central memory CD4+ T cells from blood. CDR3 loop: CASSELSGGLDEQFF. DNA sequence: TGTGCCAGCAGTGAACTAAGCGGGGGGTTGGATGAGCAGTTCTTC.